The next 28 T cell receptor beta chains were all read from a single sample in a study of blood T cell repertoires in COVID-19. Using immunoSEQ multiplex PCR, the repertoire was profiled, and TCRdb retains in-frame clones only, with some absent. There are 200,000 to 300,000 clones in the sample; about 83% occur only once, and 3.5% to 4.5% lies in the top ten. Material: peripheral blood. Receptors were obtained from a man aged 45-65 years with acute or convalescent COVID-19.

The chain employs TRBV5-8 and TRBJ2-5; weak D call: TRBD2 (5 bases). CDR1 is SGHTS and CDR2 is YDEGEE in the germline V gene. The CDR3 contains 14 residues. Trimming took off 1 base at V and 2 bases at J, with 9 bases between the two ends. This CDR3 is CASSLLRGQETQYF. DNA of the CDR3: TGTGCCAGCAGCTTGCTTCGGGGTCAAGAGACCCAGTACTTC.

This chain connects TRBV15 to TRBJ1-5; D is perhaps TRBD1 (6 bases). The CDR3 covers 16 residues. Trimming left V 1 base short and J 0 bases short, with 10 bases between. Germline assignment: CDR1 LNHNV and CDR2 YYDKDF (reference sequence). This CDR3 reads CATSRGPGDSNQPQHF. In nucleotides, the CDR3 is TGTGCCACCAGCAGAGGGCCAGGGGATAGCAATCAGCCCCAGCATTTT.

CDR3 protein: CASSLVGPRSYGYTF. In nucleotides, the CDR3 is TGTGCCAGCAGCTTAGTTGGTCCCAGATCCTATGGCTACACCTTC. The chain combines TRBV11-2 with TRBJ1-2; D gene unclear. Looked up from germline, CDR1 is SGHAT and CDR2 is FQNNGV. Trimming shortened V by 1 base and J by 4 bases, and 13 bases separated the two germline ends. The length of the CDR3 is 15 residues.

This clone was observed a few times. The CDR3 region has the DNA TGTGCCAACCGACAGGGGTATAATTCACCCCTCCACTTT. Protein product: CANRQGYNSPLHF. The chain recombines TRBV2 with TRBJ1-6, with 8 bases lining up with TRBD1. This CDR3 region has 13 residues. Germline V CDR1 and CDR2: SNHLY, FYNNEI. With 10 bases clipped from V and 4 bases from J, the junction kept 3 bases outside the gene matches. Supplemented by reference TRBV2 and TRBJ1-6, the full variable domain reads EPEVTQTPSHQVTQMGQEVILRCVPISNHLYFYWYRQILGQKVEFLVSFYNNEISEKSEIFDDQFSVERPDGSNFTLKIRSTKLEDSAMYFCANRQGYNSPLHFGNGTRLTVT.

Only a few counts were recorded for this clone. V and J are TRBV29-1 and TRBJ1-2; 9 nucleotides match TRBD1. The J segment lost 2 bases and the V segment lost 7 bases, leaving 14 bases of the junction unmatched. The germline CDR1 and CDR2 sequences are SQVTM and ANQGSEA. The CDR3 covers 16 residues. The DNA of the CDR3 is TGCAGCGCCCCGGTGGGGACAGGGAGGATCAACTATGGCTACACCTTC. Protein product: CSAPVGTGRINYGYTF.

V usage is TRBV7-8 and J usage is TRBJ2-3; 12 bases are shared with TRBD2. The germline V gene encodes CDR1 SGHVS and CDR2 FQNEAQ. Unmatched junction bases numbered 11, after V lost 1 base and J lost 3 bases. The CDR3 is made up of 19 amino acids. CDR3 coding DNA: TGTGCCAGCAGCTTAGGGCCCGTGGGACTAGCGGGTAAGACAGATACGCAGTATTTT. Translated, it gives CASSLGPVGLAGKTDTQYF.

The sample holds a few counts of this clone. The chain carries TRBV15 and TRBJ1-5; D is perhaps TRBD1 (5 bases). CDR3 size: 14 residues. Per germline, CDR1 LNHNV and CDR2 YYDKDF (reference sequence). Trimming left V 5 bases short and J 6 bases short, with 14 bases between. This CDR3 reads CATSGRGTGQPQHF. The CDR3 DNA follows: TGTGCCACCAGCGGAAGGGGAACTGGTCAGCCCCAGCATTTT.

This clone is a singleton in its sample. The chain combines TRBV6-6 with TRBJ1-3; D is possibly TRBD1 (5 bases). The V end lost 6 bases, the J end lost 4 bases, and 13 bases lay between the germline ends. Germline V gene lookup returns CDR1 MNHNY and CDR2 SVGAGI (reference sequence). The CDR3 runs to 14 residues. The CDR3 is CASSRQGYGNTIYF. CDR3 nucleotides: TGTGCCAGCAGCCGGCAGGGTTACGGAAACACCATATATTTT.

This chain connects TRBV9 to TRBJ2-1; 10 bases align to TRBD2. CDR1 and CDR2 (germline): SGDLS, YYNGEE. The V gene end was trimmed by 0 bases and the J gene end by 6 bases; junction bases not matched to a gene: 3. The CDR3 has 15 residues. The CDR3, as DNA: TGTGCCAGCAGCGTAGCGGTAGCGGGAGGCAATGAGCAGTTCTTC. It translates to CASSVAVAGGNEQFF.

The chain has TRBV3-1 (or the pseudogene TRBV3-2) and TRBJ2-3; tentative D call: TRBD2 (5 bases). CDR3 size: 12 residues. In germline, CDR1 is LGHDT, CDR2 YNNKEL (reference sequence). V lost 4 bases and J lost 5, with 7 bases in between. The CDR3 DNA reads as TGTGCCAGCAGCCCCGAGGGAGATACGCAGTATTTT. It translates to CASSPEGDTQYF.

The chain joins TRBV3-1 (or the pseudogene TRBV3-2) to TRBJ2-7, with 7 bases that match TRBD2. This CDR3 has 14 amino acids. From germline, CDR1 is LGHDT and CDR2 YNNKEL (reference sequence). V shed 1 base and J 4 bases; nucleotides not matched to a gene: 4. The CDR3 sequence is CASSQGGREYEQYF. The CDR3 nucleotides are TGTGCCAGCAGCCAAGGGGGGAGGGAATACGAGCAGTACTTC.

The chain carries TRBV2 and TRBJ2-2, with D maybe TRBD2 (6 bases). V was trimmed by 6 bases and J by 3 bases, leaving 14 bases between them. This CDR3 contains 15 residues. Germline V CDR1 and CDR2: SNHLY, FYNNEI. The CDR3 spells CASRPRDSYTGELFF. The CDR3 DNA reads TGTGCCAGCAGGCCCCGGGACTCCTACACCGGGGAGCTGTTTTTT.

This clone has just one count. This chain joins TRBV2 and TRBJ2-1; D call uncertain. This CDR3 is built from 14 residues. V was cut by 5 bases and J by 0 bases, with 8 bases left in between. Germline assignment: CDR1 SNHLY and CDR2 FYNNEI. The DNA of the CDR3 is TGTGCCAGCAGTTCGGAGAGCTCCTACAATGAGCAGTTCTTC. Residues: CASSSESSYNEQFF.

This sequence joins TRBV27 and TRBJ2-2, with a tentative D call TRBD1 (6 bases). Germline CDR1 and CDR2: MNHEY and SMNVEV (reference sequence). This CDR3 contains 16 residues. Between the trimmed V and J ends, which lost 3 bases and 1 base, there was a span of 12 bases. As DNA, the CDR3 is TGTGCCAGCAGTTTCGGGACACTAAAGAACACCGGGGAGCTGTTTTTT. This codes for CASSFGTLKNTGELFF.

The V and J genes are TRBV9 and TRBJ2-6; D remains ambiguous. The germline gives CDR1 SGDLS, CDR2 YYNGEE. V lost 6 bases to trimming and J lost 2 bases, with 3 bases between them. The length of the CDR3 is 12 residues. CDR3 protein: CASNTGANVLTF. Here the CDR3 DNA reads TGTGCCAGCAACACTGGGGCCAACGTCCTGACTTTC.

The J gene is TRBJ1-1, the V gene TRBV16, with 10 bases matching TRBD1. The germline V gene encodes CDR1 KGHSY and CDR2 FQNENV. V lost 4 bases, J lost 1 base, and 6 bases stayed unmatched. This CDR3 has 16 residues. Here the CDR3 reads CASSRRQGAKNTEAFF. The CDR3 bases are TGTGCCAGCAGCCGAAGACAGGGGGCGAAGAACACTGAAGCTTTCTTT.

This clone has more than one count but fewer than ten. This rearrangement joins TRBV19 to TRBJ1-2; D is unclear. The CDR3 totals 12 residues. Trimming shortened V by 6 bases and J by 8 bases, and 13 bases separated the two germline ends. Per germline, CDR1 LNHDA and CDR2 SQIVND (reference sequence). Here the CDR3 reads CASSRVIGGYTF. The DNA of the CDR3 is TGTGCCAGTAGCCGGGTAATCGGGGGCTACACCTTC.

The CDR3 spells CASSLRDRAGFGYTF. The DNA of the CDR3 is TGTGCCAGCAGTCTAAGGGACAGGGCGGGTTTTGGCTACACCTTC. The V and J genes are TRBV28 and TRBJ1-2; TRBD1 matches 9 bases. The CDR3 contains 15 residues. J lost 7 bases, V lost 5 bases, and 11 bases had no gene match. Germline assignment: CDR1 MDHEN and CDR2 SYDVKM.

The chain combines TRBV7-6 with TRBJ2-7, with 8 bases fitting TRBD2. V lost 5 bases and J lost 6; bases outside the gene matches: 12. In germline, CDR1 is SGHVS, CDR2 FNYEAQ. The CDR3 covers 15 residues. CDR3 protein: CASSPTGGDPFEQYF. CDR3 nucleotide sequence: TGTGCCAGCAGCCCCACGGGGGGGGATCCTTTCGAGCAGTACTTC.

The CDR3 DNA follows: TGTGCCAGCAGCTTGGTGGAGGGAGGGGTAAATGGCTACACCTTC. It translates to CASSLVEGGVNGYTF. The rearrangement joins TRBV9 to TRBJ1-2; D may be TRBD1 (5 bases). V shed 4 bases and J shed 6 bases, with 19 bases lying between them. Germline V lookup: CDR1 SGDLS, CDR2 YYNGEE. This CDR3 comprises 15 residues.

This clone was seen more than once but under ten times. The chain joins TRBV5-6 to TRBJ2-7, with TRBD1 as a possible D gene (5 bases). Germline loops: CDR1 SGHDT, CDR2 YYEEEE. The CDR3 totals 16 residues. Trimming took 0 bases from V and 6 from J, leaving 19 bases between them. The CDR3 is CASSLGGRARVSEQYF. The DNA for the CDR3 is TGTGCCAGCAGCTTGGGTGGCAGGGCAAGGGTGAGCGAGCAGTACTTC.

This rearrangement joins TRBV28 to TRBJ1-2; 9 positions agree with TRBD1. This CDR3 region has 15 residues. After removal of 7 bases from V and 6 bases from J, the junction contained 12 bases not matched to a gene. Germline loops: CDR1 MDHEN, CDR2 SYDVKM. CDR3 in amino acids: CASTGQGSSWDGYTF. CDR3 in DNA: TGTGCCAGCACGGGACAGGGTTCCTCCTGGGATGGCTACACCTTC.

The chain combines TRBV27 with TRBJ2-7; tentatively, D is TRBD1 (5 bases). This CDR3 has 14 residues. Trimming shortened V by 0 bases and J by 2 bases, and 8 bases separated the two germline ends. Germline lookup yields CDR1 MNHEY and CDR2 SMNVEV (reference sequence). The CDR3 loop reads CASSLSGRAYEQYF. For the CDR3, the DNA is TGTGCCAGCAGTTTATCGGGCAGGGCCTACGAGCAGTACTTC.

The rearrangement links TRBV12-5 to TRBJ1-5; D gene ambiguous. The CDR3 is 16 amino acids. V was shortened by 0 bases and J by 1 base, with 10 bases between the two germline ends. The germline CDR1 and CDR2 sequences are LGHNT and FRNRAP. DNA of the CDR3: TGTGCTAGTGGTTTGGTAGTCGGCGGGAGCAATCAGCCCCAGCATTTT. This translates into CASGLVVGGSNQPQHF.

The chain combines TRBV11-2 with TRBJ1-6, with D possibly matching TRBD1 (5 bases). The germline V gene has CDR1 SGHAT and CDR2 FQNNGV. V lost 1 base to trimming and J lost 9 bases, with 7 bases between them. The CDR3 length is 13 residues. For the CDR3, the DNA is TGTGCCAGCAGCTTAGTCAGGGCTTCACCCCTCCACTTT. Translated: CASSLVRASPLHF.

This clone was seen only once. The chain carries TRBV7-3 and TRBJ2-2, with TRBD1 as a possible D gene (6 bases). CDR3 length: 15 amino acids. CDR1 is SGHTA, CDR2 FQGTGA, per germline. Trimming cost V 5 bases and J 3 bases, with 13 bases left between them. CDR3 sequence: CASSPRGSHTGELFF. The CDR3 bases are TGTGCCAGCAGCCCCAGGGGCAGTCACACCGGGGAGCTGTTTTTT.

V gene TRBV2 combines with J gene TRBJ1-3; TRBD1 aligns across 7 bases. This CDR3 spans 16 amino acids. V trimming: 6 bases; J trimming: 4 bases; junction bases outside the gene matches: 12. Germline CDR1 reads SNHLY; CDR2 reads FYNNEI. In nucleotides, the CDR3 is TGTGCCAGCAGGGCCACAGGGGAAGTAATGGGAAACACCATATATTTT. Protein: CASRATGEVMGNTIYF.

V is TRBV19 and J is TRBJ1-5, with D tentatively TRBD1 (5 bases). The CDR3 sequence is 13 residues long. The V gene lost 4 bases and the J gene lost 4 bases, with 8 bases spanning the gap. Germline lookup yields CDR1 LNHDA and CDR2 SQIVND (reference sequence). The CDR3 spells CASSNRKNQPQHF. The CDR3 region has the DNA TGTGCCAGTAGTAACAGGAAAAATCAGCCCCAGCATTTT.